This note documents a single TCR beta chain sequence. Its recognized antigen is unknown. Qualities for individual bases were not recorded, and no much larger clone is one base off. Trimming accounts for 5 bases at V and 5 bases at J, while the number of junction bases matched to no gene is 8. Reading the germline V gene gives CDR1 SNHLY and CDR2 FYNNEI. Counted from cysteine to phenylalanine, this CDR3 has 16 amino acids. CDR3 DNA only is kept here, 48 bases in frame from base 1. For TCR beta library preparation, around 1.9 micrograms of genomic DNA were extracted from the cryopreserved PBMCs. Longitudinal blood samples from CLL patients on ibrutinib monotherapy were analyzed using high-throughput TCR beta sequencing. The patients took part in an open-label, single-center phase 2 trial of ibrutinib monotherapy. The sample originates from a study of cytotoxic CD8 clonotypes in ibrutinib-treated CLL (dated by TCRdb to the early 2020s). For context, the study as a whole: The cohort included some 14 treatment-naive and some twelve relapsed/refractory patients; about 18 were IGHV unmutated. Responses were partial in about 25 patients and complete in 2; after median approximately 66 months follow-up, about 14 stayed in remission and 12 progressed. Response samples were obtained after a median of around 11 months of treatment, with a range of about 6 to 40 months. An average of 255,043 productive templates and tens of thousands of productive rearrangements was obtained per sample. Of the 70 to 90 people in the trial, approximately 24 had longitudinal samples available. Cryopreserved peripheral blood mononuclear cells were obtained before treatment, at response, and at either sustained remission or disease progression.

The goal of deep resolution MiSeq sequencing was a depth between 1 in 1 million and 1 in 200,000 T cells, and coverage averaged 10x per clonotype. The immunoSEQ hsTCRB Kit was used to generate the TCR beta libraries. In the original analysis: Data were analyzed with ImmunoSEQ Data Assistant and ImmunoSEQ Analyzer, with V, D and J genes assigned per IMGT definitions. Clonality, with values ranging from 0 to 1, was calculated as one minus the normalized Shannon entropy of productive rearrangement frequencies. Only overrepresented clonotypes making up at least 0.05% of the repertoire of each patient were included in the public clonotype analysis. About 13 age-matched healthy donor repertoires from immuneACCESS were used as controls for clonality. TCRdb limited this immuneACCESS table to in-frame rearrangements with V and J called. A share of clones is missing; checked studies link under half to unresolved V genes, and the rest is unexplained. For V, J and clone size, that table is used; D and trimming come from the DNA. For this sample there are tens of thousands of clones; about 50% appear just once. About 19% of the sample is held by the ten biggest clonotypes.

Results the study describes overall, beyond this receptor: Public clonotypes were rare and either shrank or stayed stable during treatment, and the rise in clonality at ibrutinib response reflected expansion of private clonotypes. At baseline, clonality was higher than in age-matched healthy donors and showed a strong correlation with circulating CD8+ T-cell counts. Clonality rose at ibrutinib response, remained stable during sustained remission, and dropped back toward baseline at progression. Sampling times were not matched between patients in sustained remission and patients whose disease was progressing, and lymph node repertoires were not examined.

This sequence uses TRBV2 and TRBJ1-5, with 11 middle bases fitting TRBD1. Specimen: PBMCs, collected before ibrutinib treatment. The origin of this receptor is a human donor with chronic lymphocytic leukemia. The DNA is as follows: TGTGCCAGCAGTTGGGGGGGACAGGGGGTGGATCAGCCCCAGCATTTT. Its product reads: CASSWGGQGVDQPQHF. When the CDR3 is completed using the reference TRBV2 and TRBJ1-5 genes on either side, the full variable domain is EPEVTQTPSHQVTQMGQEVILRCVPISNHLYFYWYRQILGQKVEFLVSFYNNEISEKSEIFDDQFSVERPDGSNFTLKIRSTKLEDSAMYFCASSWGGQGVDQPQHFGDGTRLSIL.